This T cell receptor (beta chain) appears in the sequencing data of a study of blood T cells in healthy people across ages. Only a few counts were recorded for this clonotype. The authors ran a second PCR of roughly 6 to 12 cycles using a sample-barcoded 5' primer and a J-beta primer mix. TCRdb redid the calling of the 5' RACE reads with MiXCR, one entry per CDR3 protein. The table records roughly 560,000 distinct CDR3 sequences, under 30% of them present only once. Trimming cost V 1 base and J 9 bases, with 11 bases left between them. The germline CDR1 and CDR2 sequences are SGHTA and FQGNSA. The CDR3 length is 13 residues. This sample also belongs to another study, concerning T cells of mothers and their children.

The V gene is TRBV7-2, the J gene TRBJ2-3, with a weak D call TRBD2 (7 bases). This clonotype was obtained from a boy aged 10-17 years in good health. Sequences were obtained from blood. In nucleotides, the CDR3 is TGTGCCAGCAGCTTAGGCTCGGGGGGCACGCAGTATTTT. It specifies CASSLGSGGTQYF.